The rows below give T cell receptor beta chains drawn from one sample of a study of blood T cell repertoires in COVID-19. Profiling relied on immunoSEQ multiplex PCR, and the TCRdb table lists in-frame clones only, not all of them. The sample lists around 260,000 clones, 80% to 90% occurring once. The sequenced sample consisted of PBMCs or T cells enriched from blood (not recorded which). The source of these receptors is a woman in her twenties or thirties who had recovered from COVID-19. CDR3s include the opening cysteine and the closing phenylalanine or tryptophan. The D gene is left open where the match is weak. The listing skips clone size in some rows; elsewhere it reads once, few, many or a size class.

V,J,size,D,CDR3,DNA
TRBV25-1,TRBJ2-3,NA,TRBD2,CASRLAGAEDTQYF,TGTGCCAGCAGACTAGCGGGAGCAGAAGATACGCAGTATTTT
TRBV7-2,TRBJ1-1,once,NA,CASSWGLGNTEAFF,TGTGCCAGCAGCTGGGGCCTCGGGAACACTGAAGCTTTCTTT
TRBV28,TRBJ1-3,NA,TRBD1,CASSPGQGIGNTIYF,TGTGCCAGCAGTCCGGGACAGGGAATTGGAAACACCATATATTTT
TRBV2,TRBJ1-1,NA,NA,CASSTMETLGEAFF,TGTGCCAGCAGCACTATGGAGACTTTGGGTGAAGCTTTCTTT
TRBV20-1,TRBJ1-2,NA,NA,CSARVGGGYTF,TGCAGTGCCCGGGTGGGTGGGGGCTACACCTTC
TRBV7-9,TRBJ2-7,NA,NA,CASSLVPDRYYEQYF,TGTGCCAGCAGCTTAGTCCCAGACAGATACTACGAGCAGTACTTC
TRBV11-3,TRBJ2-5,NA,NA,CASSLEAQETQYF,TGTGCCAGCAGCCTAGAGGCCCAAGAGACCCAGTACTTC
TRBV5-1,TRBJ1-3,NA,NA,CASRKQGTGNTIYF,TGCGCCAGCAGGAAACAGGGAACAGGAAACACCATATATTTT
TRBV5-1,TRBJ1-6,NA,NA,CASSSENSPLHF,TGCGCCAGCAGCTCGGAGAATTCACCCCTCCACTTT
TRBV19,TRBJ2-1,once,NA,CASMSLAGEQFF,TGTGCCAGTATGTCCCTGGCAGGTGAGCAGTTCTTC
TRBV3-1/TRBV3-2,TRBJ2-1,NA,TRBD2,CASSPGLAGDGDNEQFF,TGTGCCAGCAGCCCGGGACTAGCGGGGGATGGGGACAATGAGCAGTTCTTC
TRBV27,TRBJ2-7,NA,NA,CASNRAPQYF,TGTGCCAGCAACAGGGCCCCGCAGTACTTC
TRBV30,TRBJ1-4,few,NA,CAWRQPGVREKLFF,TGTGCCTGGAGACAACCGGGTGTTCGGGAAAAACTGTTTTTT
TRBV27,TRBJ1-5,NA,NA,CASSPRGRGDSNQPQHF,TGTGCCAGCAGTCCTCGGGGTCGGGGGGACAGCAATCAGCCCCAGCATTTT
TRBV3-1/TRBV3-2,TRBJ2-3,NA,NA,CASSTQGVGTDTQYF,TGTGCCAGCAGCACCCAGGGTGTGGGCACAGATACGCAGTATTTT
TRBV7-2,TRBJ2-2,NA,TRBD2,CASSSSGGAVTGELFF,TGTGCCAGCAGCTCTAGCGGGGGGGCGGTAACCGGGGAGCTGTTTTTT
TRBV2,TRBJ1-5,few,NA,CASTRIHRDLGPQHF,TGTGCCAGCACTAGGATACATCGGGATTTGGGGCCCCAGCATTTT
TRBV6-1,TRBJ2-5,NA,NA,CASSEHKETQYF,TGTGCCAGCAGTGAACACAAAGAGACCCAGTACTTC
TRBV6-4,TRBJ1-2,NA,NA,CASSHTLGGDGYTF,TGTGCCAGCAGTCACACCTTGGGAGGGGATGGCTACACCTTC
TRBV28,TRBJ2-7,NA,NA,CASSLWDRNYEQYF,TGTGCCAGCAGTTTATGGGACAGAAACTACGAGCAGTACTTC
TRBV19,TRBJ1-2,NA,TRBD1,CASSRQGLLATNYGYTF,TGTGCCAGTAGTAGACAGGGTCTTCTCGCGACTAACTATGGCTACACCTTC
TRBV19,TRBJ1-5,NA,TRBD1,CASSATGEDQPQHF,TGTGCCAGTAGTGCGACAGGGGAAGATCAGCCCCAGCATTTT
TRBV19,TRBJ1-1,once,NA,CASRRGGGTEAFF,TGTGCCAGTCGGAGGGGGGGAGGGACTGAAGCTTTCTTT
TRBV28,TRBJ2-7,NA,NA,CASSPINYEQYF,TGTGCCAGCAGTCCAATCAATTACGAGCAGTACTTC
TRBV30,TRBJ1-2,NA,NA,CAWSETGVNGYTF,TGTGCCTGGTCCGAAACAGGCGTAAATGGCTACACCTTC
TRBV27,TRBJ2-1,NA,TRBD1,CASSSGGREQFF,TGTGCCAGCAGTTCAGGGGGACGGGAGCAGTTCTTC
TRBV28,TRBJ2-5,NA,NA,CASIQGGARGTQYF,TGTGCCAGCATCCAAGGGGGGGCGCGTGGGACCCAGTACTTC
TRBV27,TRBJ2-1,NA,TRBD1,CASSYMGQSSYNEQFF,TGTGCCAGCAGTTATATGGGACAGTCCTCCTACAATGAGCAGTTCTTC
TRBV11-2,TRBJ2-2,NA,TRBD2,CASSLTSGLNTGELFF,TGTGCCAGCAGCCTTACTAGCGGGCTAAACACCGGGGAGCTGTTTTTT
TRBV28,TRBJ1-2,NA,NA,CASSYNSHYGYTF,TGTGCCAGCAGTTACAACAGCCACTATGGCTACACCTTC
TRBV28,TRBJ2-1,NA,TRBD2,CASSLTGGPNEQFF,TGTGCCAGCAGTTTAACGGGAGGGCCCAATGAGCAGTTCTTC
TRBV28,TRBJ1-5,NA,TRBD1,CASSLTGPGTNQPQHF,TGTGCCAGCAGTTTGACAGGGCCAGGGACCAATCAGCCCCAGCATTTT
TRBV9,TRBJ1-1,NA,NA,CASSVDSAVNLNTEAFF,TGTGCCAGCAGCGTCGACTCAGCTGTAAATTTGAACACTGAAGCTTTCTTT
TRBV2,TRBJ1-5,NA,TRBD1,CASGGTGVSRPQHF,TGTGCCAGTGGAGGCACAGGGGTTTCACGGCCCCAGCATTTT